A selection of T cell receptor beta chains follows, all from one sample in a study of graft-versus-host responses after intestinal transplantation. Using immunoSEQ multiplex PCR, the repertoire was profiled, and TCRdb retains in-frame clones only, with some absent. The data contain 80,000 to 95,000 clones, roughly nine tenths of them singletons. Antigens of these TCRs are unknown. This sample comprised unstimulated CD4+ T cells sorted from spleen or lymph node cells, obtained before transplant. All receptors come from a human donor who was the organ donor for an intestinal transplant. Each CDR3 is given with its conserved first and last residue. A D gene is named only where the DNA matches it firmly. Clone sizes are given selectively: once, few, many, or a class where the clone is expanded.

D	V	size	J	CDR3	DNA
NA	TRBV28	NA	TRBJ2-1	CASVTYLRLGENNEQFF	TGTGCCAGCGTAACCTATCTGAGACTAGGGGAAAACAATGAGCAGTTCTTC
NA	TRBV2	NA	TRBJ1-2	CASRDRTGTYGYTF	TGTGCCAGCAGGGATCGAACAGGAACCTATGGCTACACCTTC
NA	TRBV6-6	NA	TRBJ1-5	CASSYSRGKSNQPQHF	TGTGCCAGCAGTTACTCGCGGGGGAAGAGCAATCAGCCCCAGCATTTT
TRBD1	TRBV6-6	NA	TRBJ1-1	CASSGRTGNTEAFF	TGTGCCAGCAGTGGCCGGACAGGAAACACTGAAGCTTTCTTT
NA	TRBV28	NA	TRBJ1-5	CASRLHKHSNQPQHF	TGTGCCAGCAGGCTTCATAAACATAGCAATCAGCCCCAGCATTTT
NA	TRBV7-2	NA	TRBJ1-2	CASSPTGLGWGYTF	TGTGCCAGCAGCCCTACAGGGCTCGGGTGGGGCTACACCTTC
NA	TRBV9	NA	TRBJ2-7	CASSPRPGGNEQYF	TGTGCCAGCAGCCCTCGCCCGGGTGGCAACGAGCAGTACTTC
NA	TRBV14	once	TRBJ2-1	CASSQDSAVTYNEQFF	TGTGCCAGCAGCCAAGATTCAGCGGTAACCTACAATGAGCAGTTCTTC
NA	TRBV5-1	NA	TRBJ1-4	CASSLDVRQTNEKLFF	TGCGCCAGCAGCTTGGACGTGCGACAGACAAATGAAAAACTGTTTTTT
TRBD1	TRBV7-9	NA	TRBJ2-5	CASSFWTGSETQYF	TGTGCCAGCAGCTTCTGGACAGGGAGTGAGACCCAGTACTTC
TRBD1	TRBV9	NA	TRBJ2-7	CASSRQGASSYEQYF	TGTGCCAGCAGTAGACAGGGGGCTAGCTCCTACGAGCAGTACTTC
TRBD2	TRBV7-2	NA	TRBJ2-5	CASSSSGGETQYF	TGTGCCAGCAGCTCGAGCGGGGGGGAGACCCAGTACTTC
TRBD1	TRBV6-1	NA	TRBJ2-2	CASSEAARQGARGTGELFF	TGTGCCAGCAGTGAAGCTGCCAGACAGGGGGCCCGAGGGACCGGGGAGCTGTTTTTT
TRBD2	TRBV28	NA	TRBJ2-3	CASRLPGLAGGVEQYF	TGTGCCAGCAGGCTCCCGGGACTAGCGGGAGGTGTGGAGCAGTATTTT
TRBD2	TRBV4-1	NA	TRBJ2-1	CASSQGLAGGLDQSRNEQFF	TGCGCCAGCAGCCAAGGACTAGCGGGGGGGCTAGACCAATCCCGGAATGAGCAGTTCTTC
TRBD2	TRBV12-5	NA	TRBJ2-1	CASGLVAAGRARDEQFF	TGTGCTAGTGGTTTGGTGGCCGCCGGGAGGGCCCGGGATGAGCAGTTCTTC
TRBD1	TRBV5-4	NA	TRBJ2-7	CASSNLGQENYEQYF	TGTGCCAGCAGCAACCTCGGACAGGAGAACTACGAGCAGTACTTC
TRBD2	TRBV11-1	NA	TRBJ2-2	CASSLELAGTNTGELFF	TGTGCCAGCAGCTTAGAGCTAGCGGGGACGAACACCGGGGAGCTGTTTTTT
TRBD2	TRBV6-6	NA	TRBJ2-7	CASRDAGDSYEQYF	TGTGCCAGCAGAGATGCGGGGGACTCCTACGAGCAGTACTTC
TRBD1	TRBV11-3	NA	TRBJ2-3	CASRPTGMGTDTQYF	TGTGCCAGCAGGCCGACAGGGATGGGCACAGATACGCAGTATTTT
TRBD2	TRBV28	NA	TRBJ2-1	CASSKREFRQFF	TGTGCCAGCAGTAAGCGGGAGTTTCGCCAGTTCTTC
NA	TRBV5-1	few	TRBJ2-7	CASSDGGSLDEQYF	TGCGCCAGCAGCGATGGAGGGAGTTTGGACGAGCAGTACTTC
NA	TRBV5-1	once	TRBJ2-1	CASSPLSRGAEQFF	TGCGCCAGCAGCCCCCTTAGTAGGGGCGCCGAGCAGTTCTTC
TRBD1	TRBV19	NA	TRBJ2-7	CASRPGQGEGQYF	TGTGCCAGTAGACCCGGACAGGGGGAAGGGCAGTACTTC
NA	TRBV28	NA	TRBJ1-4	CAIKGLRGPKLFF	TGTGCCATCAAGGGACTACGGGGCCCGAAACTGTTTTTT
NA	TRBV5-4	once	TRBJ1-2	CASSTPGWGYTF	TGTGCCAGCAGCACCCCGGGATGGGGCTACACCTTC
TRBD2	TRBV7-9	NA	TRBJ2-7	CASSGLAYEQYF	TGTGCCAGCAGCGGACTAGCCTACGAGCAGTACTTC
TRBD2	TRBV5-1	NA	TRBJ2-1	CASSITSGGYNEQFF	TGCGCCAGCAGCATTACTAGCGGGGGATACAATGAGCAGTTCTTC
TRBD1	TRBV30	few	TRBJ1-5	CAWSRQGVRSNQPQHF	TGTGCCTGGAGTAGACAGGGGGTTAGAAGCAATCAGCCCCAGCATTTT
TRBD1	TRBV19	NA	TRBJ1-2	CASSITGGFHGYTF	TGTGCCAGTAGTATCACAGGGGGGTTCCATGGCTACACCTTC
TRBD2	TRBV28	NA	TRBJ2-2	CASSLGGRAKVGELFF	TGTGCCAGCAGTTTGGGCGGGAGGGCCAAGGTCGGGGAGCTGTTTTTT
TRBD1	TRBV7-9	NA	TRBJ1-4	CASSPTGASEKLFF	TGTGCCAGCAGCCCGACAGGGGCTAGTGAAAAACTGTTTTTT
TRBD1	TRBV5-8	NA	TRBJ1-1	CASSWDRGLAEAFF	TGTGCCAGCAGCTGGGACAGGGGGTTGGCTGAAGCTTTCTTT
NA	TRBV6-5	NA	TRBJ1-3	CASSYSRRNSGNTIYF	TGTGCCAGCAGTTACTCGAGGCGGAACTCTGGAAACACCATATATTTT
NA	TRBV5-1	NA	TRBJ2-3	CASSLASDTQYF	TGCGCCAGCAGCTTGGCGTCGGATACGCAGTATTTT
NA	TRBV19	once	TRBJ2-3	CASSTGRDLDTQYF	TGTGCCAGTAGTACAGGAAGGGACTTAGATACGCAGTATTTT
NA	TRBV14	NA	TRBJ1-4	CASSQDMAEKLFF	TGTGCCAGCAGCCAAGATATGGCAGAAAAACTGTTTTTT
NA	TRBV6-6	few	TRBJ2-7	CASSYSQTYEQYF	TGTGCCAGCAGTTACTCGCAGACCTACGAGCAGTACTTC
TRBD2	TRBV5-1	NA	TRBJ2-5	CASSLDGGGEETQYF	TGCGCCAGCAGCTTGGATGGCGGGGGGGAAGAGACCCAGTACTTC
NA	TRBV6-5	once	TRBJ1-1	CASIRDLNTEAFF	TGTGCCAGCATTAGAGATTTGAACACTGAAGCTTTCTTT
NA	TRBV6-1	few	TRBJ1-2	CASSVGGVGDGYTF	TGTGCCAGCAGTGTAGGAGGAGTCGGGGATGGCTACACCTTC
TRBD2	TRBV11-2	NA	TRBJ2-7	CASSSAGGYEQYF	TGTGCCAGCAGCTCCGCGGGGGGCTACGAGCAGTACTTC
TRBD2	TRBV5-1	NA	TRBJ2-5	CASSGGTRGETQYF	TGCGCCAGCAGCGGCGGGACTAGGGGTGAGACCCAGTACTTC
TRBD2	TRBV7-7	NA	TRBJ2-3	CASSPSGISTDTQYF	TGTGCTAGCAGCCCTAGCGGGATTAGCACAGATACGCAGTATTTT
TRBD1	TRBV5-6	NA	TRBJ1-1	CASSLGPGTVGEAFF	TGTGCCAGCAGCTTGGGCCCCGGGACAGTCGGTGAAGCTTTCTTT
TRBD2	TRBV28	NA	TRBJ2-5	CASSRPLPGLALETQYF	TGTGCCAGCAGCCGACCTCTACCGGGACTAGCTTTGGAGACCCAGTACTTC
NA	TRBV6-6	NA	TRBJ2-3	CASRWGQRYF	TGTGCCAGCAGGTGGGGGCAGCGGTATTTT
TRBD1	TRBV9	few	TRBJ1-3	CASSVGGQGGNTIYF	TGTGCCAGCAGCGTAGGGGGACAGGGGGGAAACACCATATATTTT
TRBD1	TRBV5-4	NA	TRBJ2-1	CASSLERTGNHNEQFF	TGTGCCAGCAGCTTGGAAAGGACAGGGAATCACAATGAGCAGTTCTTC
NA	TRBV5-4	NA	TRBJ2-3	CASSPLRVPPDTQYF	TGTGCCAGCAGCCCATTGCGGGTGCCCCCAGATACGCAGTATTTT
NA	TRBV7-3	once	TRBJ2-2	CASSVLPRVNTGELFF	TGTGCCAGCAGCGTACTCCCTCGGGTGAACACCGGGGAGCTGTTTTTT
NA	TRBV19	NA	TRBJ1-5	CASSISGRVIQPQHF	TGTGCCAGTAGTATTAGCGGCAGGGTTATCCAGCCCCAGCATTTT
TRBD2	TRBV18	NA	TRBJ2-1	CASSPGGGGPGNEQFF	TGTGCCAGCTCACCGGGCGGGGGGGGCCCAGGCAATGAGCAGTTCTTC